Listed below are T cell receptor beta chains from one sample, sequenced in a study of identical twins. One entry per CDR3 protein results from TCRdb running MiXCR on the 5' RACE reads. Altogether roughly 500,000 distinct CDR3 sequences are present, about 20% being singletons, with the ten largest covering around 0.91%. These data were also reused for a study on T cells expressing NK-cell markers.

The sample comprised CD4+ T cells sorted from blood. The receptors stem from a woman aged 18-35 years in good health. CDR3s include the opening cysteine and the closing phenylalanine or tryptophan. A D gene is named only where the DNA matches it firmly. The listing skips clone size in some rows; elsewhere it reads once, few, many or a size class.

d_gene	v_gene	j_gene	abundance	CDR3aa	CDR3nt
TRBD2	TRBV11-2	TRBJ2-5	few	CASSPGGTSGTGTQYF	TGTGCCAGCAGCCCTGGGGGTACTAGCGGAACCGGGACCCAGTACTTC
TRBD1	TRBV6-1	TRBJ1-1	-	CASIQRGRSEAFF	TGTGCCAGCATCCAGAGGGGGCGATCGGAAGCTTTCTTT
-	TRBV10-3	TRBJ2-3	few	CATGADPDTQYF	TGTGCCACCGGCGCAGACCCAGATACGCAGTATTTT
-	TRBV7-8	TRBJ1-6	many	CASSLQGHDSPLHF	TGTGCCAGCAGCTTACAAGGGCACGATTCACCCCTCCACTTT
-	TRBV3-1	TRBJ2-5	few	CASSQGPGSETQYF	TGTGCCAGCAGCCAAGGTCCGGGGTCGGAGACCCAGTACTTC
TRBD1	TRBV29-1	TRBJ2-5	few	CSARTGVGETQYF	TGCAGCGCAAGGACAGGGGTTGGGGAGACCCAGTACTTC
-	TRBV5-1	TRBJ1-4	-	CASSLEMIPTNEKLFF	TGCGCCAGCAGCTTGGAGATGATTCCAACTAATGAAAAACTGTTTTTT
-	TRBV20-1	TRBJ2-2	-	CCARDGQGKHTGELFF	TGCTGTGCTAGAGATGGGCAGGGTAAACACACCGGGGAGCTGTTTTTT
-	TRBV11-2	TRBJ2-1	-	CASSLREGRDNEQFF	TGTGCCAGCAGCCTCCGTGAGGGGCGAGACAATGAGCAGTTCTTC
-	TRBV7-8	TRBJ2-7	-	CASSLKTRPSSYEQYF	TGTGCCAGCAGCCTAAAGACTAGACCTAGCTCCTACGAGCAGTACTTC
-	TRBV20-1	TRBJ2-1	-	CSARLGGPDNEQFF	TGCAGTGCTAGACTGGGGGGGCCCGACAATGAGCAGTTCTTC
TRBD1	TRBV13	TRBJ1-2	-	CARGGTGLEANYGYTF	TGTGCCAGGGGGGGGACAGGGTTGGAAGCTAACTATGGCTACACCTTC
-	TRBV20-1	TRBJ2-2	-	CSARGDFNTGELFF	TGCAGTGCTAGAGGGGACTTTAACACCGGGGAGCTGTTTTTT